Each of the 23 T cell receptor beta chains below was sequenced from the same sample in a study of blood T cell repertoires in COVID-19. TCRdb's copy holds only in-frame clones and misses some; the assay was immunoSEQ multiplex PCR. The table records some 160,000 clones, around 83% of them present only once. The sequenced sample consisted of peripheral blood. These receptors originate from an older woman who had recovered from COVID-19.

CDR3 loop: CASSTSGQNNQPQHF. CDR3 sequence (DNA): TGTGCCAGCAGTACCTCGGGACAGAACAATCAGCCCCAGCATTTT. V usage is TRBV6-5 and J usage is TRBJ1-5; 7 nucleotides agree with TRBD1. This CDR3 spans 15 amino acids. Germline CDR1 is MNHEY and CDR2 is SVGAGI. Losses at the gene ends were 5 bases for V and 3 bases for J; bases not matched to a gene: 7.

The chain employs TRBV28 and TRBJ1-1; 8 nucleotides line up with TRBD1. CDR3 length equals 16 residues. Trimming at V came to 6 bases and at J to 4 bases, leaving 13 bases not matched to a gene. The germline CDR1 and CDR2 sequences are MDHEN and SYDVKM. CDR3 bases: TGTGCCAGCAGCCCTATACCAGGGGGCGCGGGCACTGAAGCTTTCTTT. Amino acids: CASSPIPGGAGTEAFF.

The rearrangement uses TRBV28 and TRBJ2-6; 10 bases fit TRBD2. In germline, CDR1 is MDHEN, CDR2 SYDVKM. CDR3 size: 19 residues. V shed 5 bases, J shed 0 bases, and the junction held 10 bases outside the gene matches. The CDR3: CASSQLAGDHLSGANVLTF. CDR3 DNA sequence: TGTGCCAGCAGTCAGCTAGCGGGAGACCACCTCTCTGGGGCCAACGTCCTGACTTTC.

The V gene is TRBV18, the J gene TRBJ2-1; 11 bases are a match to TRBD2. Germline loops: CDR1 KGHSH, CDR2 LQKENI. V was clipped by 3 bases and J by 9 bases; unmatched bases: 10. This CDR3 has 16 amino acids. CDR3 DNA sequence: TGTGCCAGCTCACCGCCGGGACTAGCGGAGGTAGGTGAGCAGTTCTTC. Its protein is CASSPPGLAEVGEQFF.

This clone was recorded only once. The chain links TRBV6-2 or TRBV6-3 to TRBJ1-5; no firm D call. The germline V gene has CDR1 MNHEY and CDR2 SVGEGT. The V and J ends lost 4 bases and 0 bases respectively, with 7 bases between them. This CDR3 has 14 residues. Written as DNA, the CDR3 is TGTGCCAGCAGTTCCAGACTTAGCAATCAGCCCCAGCATTTT. Its protein is CASSSRLSNQPQHF.

The rearrangement uses TRBV9 and TRBJ2-2; 9 bases align to TRBD1. The CDR3 consists of 15 residues. The germline CDR1 and CDR2 sequences are SGDLS and YYNGEE. Germline trimming cut 4 bases from V and 7 bases from J; bases unmatched to any gene: 8. In DNA, the CDR3 is TGTGCCAGCAGCCCCGGGACAGGGTATGGCGGGGAGCTGTTTTTT. Translated, it gives CASSPGTGYGGELFF.

This clone has just one count. The J gene is TRBJ1-5, the V gene TRBV7-2, with 8 nucleotides matching TRBD1. CDR3 size: 14 residues. The trim removed 5 bases at V and 10 bases at J, leaving 10 bases unmatched. The germline V gene encodes CDR1 SGHTA and CDR2 FQGNSA. DNA of the CDR3: TGTGCCAGCAGCAAGACAGGGGAACGGGGACCCCAGCATTTT. Translating it yields CASSKTGERGPQHF.

This chain joins TRBV5-1 and TRBJ2-2, with 7 bases identical to TRBD2. The CDR3 extends over 16 amino acids. CDR1 is SGHRS and CDR2 is YFSETQ in the germline V gene. The junction had 6 bases not matched to a gene; V was cut back by 4 bases and J by 0 bases. CDR3 residues: CASSLPSGANTGELFF. The CDR3 nucleotides read TGCGCCAGCAGCCTACCCAGCGGGGCGAACACCGGGGAGCTGTTTTTT.

The V gene is TRBV7-9, the J gene TRBJ2-7; D may be TRBD1 (5 bases). The CDR3 extends over 14 amino acids. Germline V gives CDR1 SEHNR, CDR2 FQNEAQ (reference sequence). The germline V and J ends were trimmed by 1 base and 2 bases, with 9 bases remaining between them. The CDR3 loop reads CASSLGLDTYEQYF. The CDR3, as DNA: TGTGCCAGCAGCTTAGGGCTGGACACCTACGAGCAGTACTTC.

This sequence joins TRBV5-1 and TRBJ2-5; unclear D gene. Germline V lookup: CDR1 SGHRS, CDR2 YFSETQ. Trimming took off 0 bases at V and 5 bases at J, with 20 bases between the two ends. The CDR3 length is 17 residues. The CDR3 nucleotides read TGCGCCAGCAGCTTGGTGGCAGTGCTGGGCGTCGTGGAGACCCAGTACTTC. Amino acid sequence: CASSLVAVLGVVETQYF.

V gene TRBV4-2 combines with J gene TRBJ2-7; 7 positions match TRBD1. CDR3 length: 13 residues. V was clipped by 5 bases and J by 1 base; unmatched bases: 2. Germline V gene lookup returns CDR1 LGHNA and CDR2 YNFKEQ. CDR3 in amino acids: CASSRTGSYEQYF. The DNA of the CDR3 is TGTGCCAGCAGCAGGACAGGTTCCTACGAGCAGTACTTC.

The chain is built from TRBV5-1 and TRBJ1-3, with 9 bases fitting TRBD1. CDR1 and CDR2 from the germline V gene are SGHRS and YFSETQ. V shed 0 bases, J shed 4 bases, and the junction held 2 bases outside the gene matches. The CDR3 runs to 15 residues. CDR3 sequence (DNA): TGCGCCAGCAGCTTGGAGACAGGGGGAGGAAACACCATATATTTT. Amino acid sequence: CASSLETGGGNTIYF.

This sequence joins TRBV4-3 and TRBJ2-5, with 7 bases fitting TRBD2. The CDR3 length is 15 residues. Germline CDR1 reads LGHNA; CDR2 reads YSLEER. Trimming removed 0 bases from V and 5 bases from J; junction bases left unmatched: 6. CDR3 loop: CASSQERGLLETQYF. CDR3 nucleotides: TGCGCCAGCAGCCAAGAAAGGGGACTACTCGAGACCCAGTACTTC.

This clone was counted only a few times. CDR3 sequence: CASSPGQTYGYTF. The CDR3 nucleotides are TGTGCCAGCAGCCCGGGACAGACCTATGGCTACACCTTC. The gene calls are TRBV5-6 and TRBJ1-2; 7 nucleotides line up with TRBD1. V dropped 4 bases and J dropped 4; count of bases not matched to a gene: 4. The CDR3 contains 13 residues. Germline V lookup: CDR1 SGHDT, CDR2 YYEEEE.

The chain couples TRBV2 to TRBJ2-1; perhaps TRBD1 as D (6 bases). The CDR3 length is 15 residues. Germline assignment: CDR1 SNHLY and CDR2 FYNNEI. Trimming left V 6 bases short and J 0 bases short, with 12 bases between. The CDR3 loop is CASSQQGSSYNEQFF. The CDR3 nucleotides are TGTGCCAGCAGCCAACAGGGAAGCTCCTACAATGAGCAGTTCTTC. The entire variable domain, with the rest obtained from reference TRBV2 and TRBJ2-1, is as follows: EPEVTQTPSHQVTQMGQEVILRCVPISNHLYFYWYRQILGQKVEFLVSFYNNEISEKSEIFDDQFSVERPDGSNFTLKIRSTKLEDSAMYFCASSQQGSSYNEQFFGPGTRLTVL.

This clone has more than one count but fewer than ten. The rearrangement uses TRBV7-9 and TRBJ2-1, with D possibly being TRBD2 (6 bases). Per the germline V gene, CDR1 is SEHNR and CDR2 is FQNEAQ (reference sequence). With 5 bases removed from V and 3 bases from J, the gap between germline ends came to 14 bases. The CDR3 runs to 15 residues. CDR3 sequence (DNA): TGTGCCAGCAGCCCCCGGGGTAGCGGCTACAATGAGCAGTTCTTC. The encoded protein is CASSPRGSGYNEQFF. The full variable domain, rest sourced from reference TRBV7-9 and TRBJ2-1, is DTGVSQNPRHKITKRGQNVTFRCDPISEHNRLYWYRQTLGQGPEFLTYFQNEAQLEKSRLLSDRFSAERPKGSFSTLEIQRTEQGDSAMYLCASSPRGSGYNEQFFGPGTRLTVL.

This clone showed up just once. J is TRBJ2-7 and V is TRBV7-3; D is undetermined. The CDR3 loop spans 15 amino acids. Between the trimmed V and J ends, which lost 2 bases and 0 bases, there was a span of 11 bases. Germline V gene lookup returns CDR1 SGHTA and CDR2 FQGTGA. CDR3 in DNA: TGTGCCAGCAGCTTAGAGCCCGCAAGCTCCTACGAGCAGTACTTC. It specifies CASSLEPASSYEQYF.

The chain links TRBV10-2 to TRBJ1-2; no clear D gene. The length of the CDR3 is 12 residues. From germline, CDR1 is WSHSY and CDR2 SAAADI. Trimming removed 3 bases at V and 4 bases at J, with 6 bases between. The CDR3 here is CASSDGGYGYTF. DNA for the CDR3: TGCGCCAGCAGTGACGGCGGCTATGGCTACACCTTC.

This clone was observed a single time. The chain links TRBV27 to TRBJ2-3, with 8 bases aligning to TRBD2. This CDR3 region has 15 residues. CDR1 is MNHEY and CDR2 is SMNVEV in the germline V gene (reference sequence). The junction had 6 bases not matched to a gene; V was cut back by 6 bases and J by 1 base. CDR3 DNA: TGTGCCAGCAGACCCGGGCGGGGGGGCACAGATACGCAGTATTTT. This translates into CASRPGRGGTDTQYF.

This chain uses TRBV20-1 with TRBJ1-2; TRBD1 agrees at 8 bases. CDR3 length equals 11 residues. From germline, CDR1 is DFQATT and CDR2 SNEGSKA (reference sequence). The CDR3 here is CSPTGDYGYTF. As DNA, the CDR3 is TGCAGCCCGACAGGGGACTATGGCTACACCTTC.

This rearrangement joins TRBV2 to TRBJ2-1; 9 nucleotides line up with TRBD1. The germline V gene has CDR1 SNHLY and CDR2 FYNNEI. J lost 3 bases, V lost 7 bases, and 7 bases had no gene match. The CDR3 totals 15 residues. The CDR3 spells CASTIRTGVYNEQFF. The DNA of the CDR3 is TGTGCCAGCACTATCAGGACAGGGGTCTACAATGAGCAGTTCTTC.

This chain links TRBV4-1 with TRBJ1-6; tentatively, D is TRBD1 (5 bases). Per the germline V gene, CDR1 is MGHRA and CDR2 is YSYEKL. CDR3 length: 17 residues. The V gene lost 0 bases and the J gene lost 10 bases, with 19 bases spanning the gap. This CDR3 reads CASSQEAGTPGFSPLHF. Here the CDR3 DNA reads TGCGCCAGCAGCCAAGAGGCGGGGACCCCGGGATTCTCACCCCTCCACTTT.

The genes are TRBV5-1 and TRBJ1-1; D may be TRBD1 (6 bases). The CDR3 runs to 16 residues. V gave up 4 bases and J gave up 5 bases, with 21 bases separating them. The germline gives CDR1 SGHRS, CDR2 YFSETQ. In DNA form, the CDR3 reads TGCGCCAGCAGCCCATCTTCGGGGGGGGCGCAGACTGAAGCTTTCTTT. This codes for CASSPSSGGAQTEAFF.